The 25 T cell receptor beta chains below all came from one sample that was sequenced in a study of identical twins (dated by TCRdb to about 2016). The library was prepared using 5' RACE. The sequencer was an Illumina HiSeq 2000. TCRdb trimmed public reads at Q25 via fastp, called clones via MiXCR and kept in-frame beta chains. Each CDR3 protein appears once, grouped with its most common genes and DNA. In all, the sample holds a few hundred thousand distinct CDR3 sequences, and 7.5% to 10% of those were seen once. More than 2.5% of the sample is held by the ten biggest clonotypes. These data are also associated with another study on yellow fever vaccine responses in identical twins.

Sequencing was performed on PBMCs. The receptors here all came from a woman younger than 35 in good health.

This clonotype was observed a handful of times. Here the CDR3 reads CASSSGVRGQETQYF. The CDR3 DNA reads TGTGCCAGCAGCTCCGGGGTTCGAGGCCAAGAGACCCAGTACTTC. This rearrangement joins TRBV5-6 to TRBJ2-5; D possibly corresponds to TRBD2 (5 bases). Germline loops: CDR1 SGHDT, CDR2 YYEEEE. The V end lost 3 bases, the J end lost 1 base, and 13 bases lay between the germline ends. This CDR3 is 15 amino acids long. Drawing the rest from reference TRBV5-6 and TRBJ2-5, the complete variable domain is DAGVTQSPTHLIKTRGQQVTLRCSPKSGHDTVSWYQQALGQGPQFIFQYYEEEERQRGNFPDRFSGHQFPNYSSELNVNALLLGDSALYLCASSSGVRGQETQYFGPGTRLLVL.

This clonotype was counted ten times or more. The chain carries TRBV4-3 and TRBJ1-6; maybe TRBD1 (5 bases). The CDR3 runs to 15 residues. Germline V lookup: CDR1 LGHNA, CDR2 YSLEER. The V end was cut by 4 bases, the J end by 6 bases, with 13 bases between. The DNA for the CDR3 is TGCGCCAGCAGCCCGACGGGGCGGATTAATTCACCCCTCCACTTT. This sequence encodes CASSPTGRINSPLHF.

This clonotype was counted ten times or more. V is TRBV7-2 and J is TRBJ2-3; the D gene is possibly TRBD1 (5 bases). This CDR3 comprises 14 residues. CDR1 is SGHTA, CDR2 FQGNSA, per germline. Trimming removed 8 bases from V and 1 base from J, with 13 bases in between. CDR3 DNA sequence: TGTGCCAGCCGAAGGGGCAGTGGCACAGATACGCAGTATTTT. Translating gives CASRRGSGTDTQYF.

The rearrangement uses TRBV6-5 and TRBJ2-7, with D uncertain. The germline V and J ends were trimmed by 0 bases and 2 bases, with 14 bases remaining between them. Per germline, CDR1 MNHEY and CDR2 SVGAGI. The CDR3 runs to 16 residues. CDR3 nucleotides: TGTGCCAGCAGTTACTCGAGCCAGAAAGGACCCTACGAGCAGTACTTC. This codes for CASSYSSQKGPYEQYF.

This clonotype appeared many times. The rearrangement links TRBV12-3 or TRBV12-4 to TRBJ2-7; D remains ambiguous. This CDR3 has 12 residues. Trimming shortened V by 4 bases and J by 2 bases, and 6 bases separated the two germline ends. The CDR3 nucleotides read TGTGCCAGCAGTTATCTCACCTACGAGCAGTACTTC. Translated: CASSYLTYEQYF.

The chain joins TRBV11-1 to TRBJ2-7; D is possibly TRBD1 (5 bases). The CDR3 loop spans 12 amino acids. Trimming cost V 5 bases and J 5 bases, with 10 bases left between them. The germline CDR1 and CDR2 sequences are SGHAT and FQDESV (reference sequence). Here the CDR3 reads CASSPRQNEQYF. Written as DNA, the CDR3 is TGTGCCAGCAGCCCGCGACAGAACGAGCAGTACTTC.

This sequence joins TRBV19 and TRBJ2-3; tentatively, D is TRBD2 (5 bases). The length of the CDR3 is 14 residues. With 5 bases removed from V and 0 bases from J, the gap between germline ends came to 9 bases. Per the germline V gene, CDR1 is LNHDA and CDR2 is SQIVND (reference sequence). The CDR3, as DNA: TGTGCCAGTAGTGCACGGACTAGCACAGATACGCAGTATTTT. It yields the protein CASSARTSTDTQYF.

The table lists this clonotype with a few counts. This chain uses TRBV7-9 with TRBJ2-7, with 9 bases that match TRBD2. Trimming cost V 5 bases and J 2 bases; bases outside gene matches: 13. This CDR3 contains 17 residues. The germline gives CDR1 SEHNR, CDR2 FQNEAQ (reference sequence). The CDR3, as DNA: TGTGCCAGCAGCCAGGGACTAGCCGGGAGAAGTCCCTACGAGCAGTACTTC. Translating it yields CASSQGLAGRSPYEQYF. Filled out from reference TRBV7-9 and TRBJ2-7, the complete variable domain reads DTGVSQNPRHKITKRGQNVTFRCDPISEHNRLYWYRQTLGQGPEFLTYFQNEAQLEKSRLLSDRFSAERPKGSFSTLEIQRTEQGDSAMYLCASSQGLAGRSPYEQYFGPGTRLTVT.

As DNA, the CDR3 is TGCAGTGCCCTTGCCTACCTAAACCAAGAGACCCAGTACTTC. Its protein product is CSALAYLNQETQYF. The V call is TRBV20-1, the J call TRBJ2-5; D not certain. CDR1 and CDR2 from the germline V gene are DFQATT and SNEGSKA (reference sequence). Trimming took 6 bases from V and 0 from J, leaving 14 bases between them. The CDR3 is made up of 14 amino acids.

J is TRBJ2-3 and V is TRBV6-1; tentatively, D is TRBD1 (5 bases). Germline V lookup: CDR1 MNHNS, CDR2 SASEGT. Trimming cost V 6 bases and J 6 bases, with 16 bases left between them. CDR3 length: 14 amino acids. The CDR3 sequence is CASSRLQQVDTQYF. CDR3 DNA sequence: TGTGCCAGCAGCCGACTCCAACAGGTGGATACGCAGTATTTT.

V is TRBV5-6 and J is TRBJ2-7; D is unclear. This CDR3 is built from 13 residues. The V gene's germline CDR1 is SGHDT and CDR2 YYEEEE. Trimming removed 6 bases from V and 6 bases from J, with 16 bases in between. CDR3 DNA: TGTGCCAGCAACAACGAAAAAACGGGCGAGCAGTACTTC. Its protein product is CASNNEKTGEQYF.

This clonotype was counted at least ten times. The rearrangement uses TRBV12-3 or TRBV12-4 and TRBJ2-1; D call uncertain. The CDR3 runs 13 residues. Between the trimmed V and J ends, which lost 6 bases and 7 bases, there was a span of 13 bases. CDR3 sequence reads: CASSSWGMNEQFF. The CDR3 nucleotides read TGTGCCAGCAGCTCCTGGGGTATGAATGAGCAGTTCTTC.

V usage is TRBV6-1 and J usage is TRBJ2-1; 11 bases align to TRBD2. There are 17 residues in the CDR3. The V gene's germline CDR1 is MNHNS and CDR2 SASEGT. V gave up 8 bases and J gave up 5 bases; unmatched junction bases: 14. The CDR3 DNA reads as TGTGCCAGCTCCCCACTCGGACTAGCGGGCCCTAACAATGAGCAGTTCTTC. This gives the protein CASSPLGLAGPNNEQFF.

This clonotype has a count of ten or more. The chain carries TRBV5-1 and TRBJ2-3, with D possibly being TRBD1 (6 bases). In germline, CDR1 is SGHRS, CDR2 YFSETQ. V lost 4 bases to trimming and J lost 1 base, with 16 bases between them. CDR3 length: 16 residues. CDR3 DNA: TGCGCCAGCAGCCCTCGTCTGGGGGCCGGCACAGATACGCAGTATTTT. It translates to CASSPRLGAGTDTQYF.

This clonotype appeared many times. V is TRBV27 and J is TRBJ1-5, with D tentatively TRBD1 (5 bases). Germline CDR1 MNHEY, CDR2 SMNVEV (reference sequence). The V end was cut by 6 bases, the J end by 10 bases, with 16 bases between. The CDR3 is made up of 13 amino acids. CDR3 coding DNA: TGTGCCAGCAGCGCTGGGGGGGATCGTCCCCAGCATTTT. As protein: CASSAGGDRPQHF.

V usage is TRBV29-1 and J usage is TRBJ2-7; D may correspond to TRBD1 or TRBD2 (7 bases each). There are 14 residues in the CDR3. Trimming cost V 6 bases and J 4 bases, with 19 bases left between them. Looked up from germline, CDR1 is SQVTM and CDR2 is ANQGSEA. The CDR3 DNA is TGCAGCGTCACCCCAGGGAGGGACAGTTACGAGCAGTACTTC. Translation gives CSVTPGRDSYEQYF.

This chain joins TRBV29-1 and TRBJ2-4; D might be TRBD1 (6 bases). The CDR3 runs 14 residues. V lost 3 bases and J 8 bases, leaving 17 bases between the germline ends. CDR1 and CDR2 (germline): SQVTM, ANQGSEA. The DNA for the CDR3 is TGCAGCGTTGACGCCCCAGGGGTTGGAGACATTCAGTACTTC. This codes for CSVDAPGVGDIQYF.

This clonotype was counted at least ten times. The rearrangement joins TRBV20-1 to TRBJ1-6; D may be TRBD1 (5 bases). The CDR3 covers 15 residues. V was clipped by 1 base and J by 5 bases, with 12 bases between them. CDR1 is DFQATT and CDR2 is SNEGSKA in the germline V gene (reference sequence). The CDR3 here is CSARAPATDNSPLHF. The CDR3, as DNA: TGCAGTGCTAGAGCACCAGCGACAGATAATTCACCCCTCCACTTT.

This clonotype was seen ten or more times. The V and J genes are TRBV27 and TRBJ2-7; 10 nucleotides line up with TRBD1. This CDR3 has 16 residues. Per germline, CDR1 MNHEY and CDR2 SMNVEV (reference sequence). The V gene end was trimmed by 5 bases and the J gene end by 2 bases; junction bases not matched to a gene: 9. The CDR3 nucleotides are TGTGCCAGCAGTCCGCGTGGGGGACAGGGGACCTACGAGCAGTACTTC. Translated: CASSPRGGQGTYEQYF.

The DNA for the CDR3 is TGTGCCAGCAGAGGACTAGCGGGACACAATGAGCAGTTCTTC. This translates into CASRGLAGHNEQFF. This sequence joins TRBV6-2 or TRBV6-3 and TRBJ2-1; 12 bases are shared with TRBD2. This CDR3 is 14 amino acids long. The V gene end was trimmed by 6 bases and the J gene end by 5 bases; junction bases not matched to a gene: 2. In germline, CDR1 is MNHEY, CDR2 SVGEGT.

This clonotype was found many times. This chain links TRBV12-3 or TRBV12-4 with TRBJ1-5, with a weak D call TRBD1 (5 bases). The CDR3 is made up of 15 amino acids. Trimming left V 6 bases short and J 0 bases short, with 12 bases between. The CDR3 loop reads CASSYRSTSNQPQHF. DNA for the CDR3: TGTGCCAGCAGCTACAGGTCGACTAGCAATCAGCCCCAGCATTTT.

This clonotype has a count of ten or more. The CDR3: CASSRLSGGAGETQYF. DNA for the CDR3: TGTGCCAGCAGTCGGCTCAGCGGGGGGGCCGGGGAGACCCAGTACTTC. J is TRBJ2-5 and V is TRBV12-3 or TRBV12-4; 10 bases agree with TRBD2. V was clipped by 5 bases and J by 5 bases; unmatched bases: 11. The CDR3 length is 16 residues.

At least ten counts were recorded for this clonotype. The chain uses TRBV29-1 and TRBJ1-1; D may be TRBD1 (6 bases). Trimming took 4 bases from V and 7 from J, leaving 22 bases between them. The CDR3 runs to 15 residues. Germline V lookup: CDR1 SQVTM, CDR2 ANQGSEA. The CDR3 nucleotides are TGCAGCGTTGGGGGGGCACAGAGTCGAGAAAGTGAAGCTTTCTTT. This gives the protein CSVGGAQSRESEAFF.

This clonotype was counted ten times or more. The J gene is TRBJ2-1, the V gene TRBV6-2 or TRBV6-3, with TRBD2 identical over 11 bases. The J segment lost 0 bases and the V segment lost 6 bases, leaving 4 bases of the junction unmatched. The germline CDR1 and CDR2 sequences are MNHEY and SVGEGT. This CDR3 is 16 amino acids long. CDR3 protein: CASRGTSGVSYNEQFF. The CDR3 DNA follows: TGTGCCAGCAGGGGGACTAGCGGTGTCTCCTACAATGAGCAGTTCTTC.

This clonotype has only a few counts. The chain is built from TRBV29-1 and TRBJ2-7; D is unresolved. This CDR3 has 13 amino acids. The germline V gene has CDR1 SQVTM and CDR2 ANQGSEA. V shed 2 bases and J shed 2 bases, with 10 bases lying between them. CDR3 sequence reads: CSVEKGTPYEQYF. The CDR3 DNA reads as TGCAGCGTTGAAAAGGGAACCCCCTACGAGCAGTACTTC.